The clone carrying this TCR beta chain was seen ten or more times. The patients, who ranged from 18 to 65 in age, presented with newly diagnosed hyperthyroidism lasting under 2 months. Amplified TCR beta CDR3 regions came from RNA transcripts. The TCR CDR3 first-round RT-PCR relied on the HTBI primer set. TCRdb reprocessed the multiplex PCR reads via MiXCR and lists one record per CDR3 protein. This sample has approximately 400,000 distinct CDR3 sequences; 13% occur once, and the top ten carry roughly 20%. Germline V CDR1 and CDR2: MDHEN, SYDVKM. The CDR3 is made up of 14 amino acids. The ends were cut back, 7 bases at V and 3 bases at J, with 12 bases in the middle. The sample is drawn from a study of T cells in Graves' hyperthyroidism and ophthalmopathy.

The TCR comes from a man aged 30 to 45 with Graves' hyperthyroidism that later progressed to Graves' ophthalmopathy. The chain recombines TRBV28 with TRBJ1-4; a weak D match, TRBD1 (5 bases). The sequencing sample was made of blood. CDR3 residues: CASITGGANEKLFF. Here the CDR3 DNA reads TGTGCCAGCATTACGGGGGGGGCTAATGAAAAACTGTTTTTT.